This is a list of T cell receptor beta chains from one sample in a study of PD-L1 blockade in urothelial cancer. Assay: immunoSEQ multiplex PCR; the TCRdb copy retains only in-frame clones and omits some. Altogether tens of thousands of clones are present, more than 70% being singletons, with the ten largest covering roughly 1.5%. This sample comprised PBMCs, obtained around atezolizumab (anti-PD-L1) treatment. The receptors were gathered from a man between 65 and 79 years old with urothelial cancer. Each CDR3 is given without its conserved first and last residue.

V gene: TRBV5-5
CDR3 protein: ASSPRWSPETQY

V gene: TRBV6-6
CDR3 protein: ASSYEDTYEQY

V gene: TRBV21-1
CDR3 protein: ASSKMKQGVPGELF

V gene: TRBV5-4
CDR3 protein: ASSPVAGRNTGELF

V gene: TRBV29-1
CDR3 protein: SVEEDHANYGYT

V gene: TRBV9
CDR3 protein: ASSQQGTNEKLF

V gene: TRBV7-2
CDR3 protein: ASSSQKGGRNIQY

V gene: TRBV5-1
CDR3 protein: ASSSPGGRNTEAF

V gene: TRBV7-6
CDR3 protein: ASSWDSNQPQH

V gene: TRBV15
CDR3 protein: ATSRDRGTGSHTEAF

V gene: TRBV7-9
CDR3 protein: ASRTQGGYEQY

V gene: TRBV5-1
CDR3 protein: ASSPQGTEAF

V gene: TRBV30
CDR3 protein: AWRDQSGAQY

V gene: TRBV6-5
CDR3 protein: ATARGGGYT